These T cell receptor beta chains were read from a single sample in a study of blood T cells in healthy people across ages. TCRdb fed the 5' RACE reads into MiXCR, producing one record per CDR3 protein. The sample lists about 1.8 million distinct CDR3 sequences, less than 50% occurring once. The material sequenced was blood. Receptor source: a woman aged 40 to 49 in good health. The CDR3 runs from the conserved cysteine through the conserved F or W. A D gene is named only where the DNA matches it firmly. Some rows mark clone size as missing; the rest say once, few, many or name a class of expanded clone.

size: .; length: 15; D: .; J: TRBJ2-4; V: TRBV4-1; CDR3: CASSALPGVTYERYF; DNA: TGCGCCAGCAGCGCCCTGCCAGGGGTTACCTACGAGCGGTACTTC
size: .; length: 15; D: TRBD1; J: TRBJ2-2; V: TRBV6-2/TRBV6-3; CDR3: CASSQQGEYNGELFF; DNA: TGTGCCAGCAGCCAACAGGGGGAATATAACGGGGAGCTGTTTTTT
size: .; length: 14; D: .; J: TRBJ2-3; V: TRBV6-5; CDR3: CAISRRGRADTQYF; DNA: TGTGCCATCTCTAGGAGGGGTCGGGCAGATACGCAGTATTTT
size: .; length: 13; D: .; J: TRBJ2-4; V: TRBV7-2; CDR3: CASAFGGINIQYF; DNA: TGTGCCAGTGCCTTCGGGGGTATAAACATTCAGTACTTC
size: few; length: 17; D: .; J: TRBJ2-5; V: TRBV9; CDR3: CASSVDRGAWEQETQYF; DNA: TGTGCCAGCAGCGTAGACCGGGGCGCCTGGGAACAAGAGACCCAGTACTTC
size: few; length: 16; D: TRBD2; J: TRBJ2-5; V: TRBV28; CDR3: CASSALAGGPLKTQYF; DNA: TGTGCCAGCAGTGCATTAGCGGGGGGGCCGTTAAAGACCCAGTACTTC
size: .; length: 16; D: TRBD2; J: TRBJ2-1; V: TRBV2; CDR3: CASSFNRLAAYNEQFF; DNA: TGTGCCAGCAGTTTTAACAGACTAGCAGCCTACAATGAGCAGTTCTTC
size: .; length: 16; D: .; J: TRBJ1-2; V: TRBV27; CDR3: CASSFSTRPGWYGYTF; DNA: TGTGCCAGCAGTTTCTCGACCCGCCCAGGCTGGTATGGCTACACCTTC
size: .; length: 13; D: TRBD1; J: TRBJ1-2; V: TRBV6-5; CDR3: CASTHGTEYGYTF; DNA: TGTGCCAGCACCCACGGGACAGAGTATGGCTACACCTTC
size: few; length: 15; D: .; J: TRBJ1-2; V: TRBV5-1; CDR3: CASSLYRGTNYGYTF; DNA: TGCGCCAGCAGCTTGTACAGAGGCACTAACTATGGCTACACCTTC
size: .; length: 17; D: .; J: TRBJ1-2; V: TRBV6-6; CDR3: CASSYSSMGGGNYGYTF; DNA: TGTGCCAGCAGTTACTCGAGTATGGGGGGCGGAAACTATGGCTACACCTTC
size: .; length: 15; D: TRBD1; J: TRBJ2-1; V: TRBV28; CDR3: CASSLWGQGANEQFF; DNA: TGTGCCAGCAGTTTATGGGGACAGGGGGCCAATGAGCAGTTCTTC
size: .; length: 14; D: .; J: TRBJ2-3; V: TRBV6-2/TRBV6-3; CDR3: CASTKTGLPPTQYF; DNA: TGTGCCAGCACAAAGACGGGACTGCCGCCTACGCAGTATTTT
size: .; length: 14; D: .; J: TRBJ1-5; V: TRBV20-1; CDR3: CSARGALSNQPQHF; DNA: TGCAGTGCTAGAGGGGCTCTTAGCAATCAGCCCCAGCATTTT
size: .; length: 12; D: .; J: TRBJ2-3; V: TRBV20-1; CDR3: CSAQSATDTQYF; DNA: TGCAGTGCTCAAAGCGCCACAGATACGCAGTATTTT
size: .; length: 17; D: TRBD2; J: TRBJ2-3; V: TRBV20-1; CDR3: CSARVTSGGLRVDTQYF; DNA: TGCAGTGCTAGAGTAACTAGCGGGGGCCTCAGAGTAGATACGCAGTATTTT
size: few; length: 14; D: TRBD2; J: TRBJ2-1; V: TRBV29-1; CDR3: CSVVGAGGPNEQFF; DNA: TGCAGCGTTGTGGGGGCGGGGGGGCCAAATGAGCAGTTCTTC
size: .; length: 14; D: .; J: TRBJ1-2; V: TRBV6-1; CDR3: CASSADVYNYGYTF; DNA: TGTGCCAGCAGCGCGGACGTCTATAACTATGGCTACACCTTC
size: once; length: 16; D: TRBD1; J: TRBJ2-7; V: TRBV7-9; CDR3: CASSPTVRQGAYEQYF; DNA: TGTGCCAGCAGCCCAACAGTGCGACAGGGGGCCTACGAGCAGTACTTC
size: .; length: 11; D: .; J: TRBJ2-1; V: TRBV6-1; CDR3: CASTRDNEQFF; DNA: TGTGCCAGCACGAGGGACAATGAGCAGTTCTTC
size: .; length: 15; D: .; J: TRBJ1-5; V: TRBV4-3; CDR3: CASSPGRTSNQPQHF; DNA: TGCGCCAGCAGTCCCGGACGGACTAGCAATCAGCCCCAGCATTTT
size: .; length: 16; D: TRBD2; J: TRBJ2-5; V: TRBV7-2; CDR3: CASSSAGTSGSETQYF; DNA: TGTGCCAGCAGCTCCGCGGGGACTAGCGGTTCGGAGACCCAGTACTTC
size: .; length: 16; D: TRBD2; J: TRBJ2-5; V: TRBV5-6; CDR3: CASSLPPAGGRETQYF; DNA: TGTGCCAGCAGCTTGCCGCCTGCGGGAGGGAGAGAGACCCAGTACTTC
size: .; length: 15; D: .; J: TRBJ2-7; V: TRBV4-2; CDR3: CASSQEADAAYEQYF; DNA: TGTGCCAGCAGCCAAGAAGCCGACGCCGCCTACGAGCAGTACTTC
size: few; length: 14; D: .; J: TRBJ2-1; V: TRBV4-1; CDR3: CASSQVGDGGEQFF; DNA: TGCGCCAGCAGCCAAGTCGGCGACGGGGGTGAGCAGTTCTTC
size: .; length: 16; D: TRBD1; J: TRBJ2-5; V: TRBV5-1; CDR3: CASSLGQGSFGETQYF; DNA: TGCGCCAGCAGCTTGGGACAGGGTAGCTTCGGAGAGACCCAGTACTTC
size: few; length: 14; D: TRBD1; J: TRBJ2-7; V: TRBV7-9; CDR3: CASRTGQGDYEQYF; DNA: TGTGCCAGCCGTACGGGACAGGGAGACTACGAGCAGTACTTC
size: .; length: 13; D: .; J: TRBJ2-5; V: TRBV15; CDR3: CATSRVVRETQYF; DNA: TGTGCCACCAGCAGAGTCGTCAGAGAGACCCAGTACTTC
size: .; length: 15; D: TRBD1; J: TRBJ2-7; V: TRBV5-1; CDR3: CASSWRDRGPHEQYF; DNA: TGCGCCAGCAGCTGGAGGGACAGGGGCCCGCACGAGCAGTACTTC
size: .; length: 16; D: .; J: TRBJ2-7; V: TRBV6-1; CDR3: CASSEHPLTRGSEQYF; DNA: TGTGCCAGCAGTGAGCACCCATTAACGAGGGGGAGCGAGCAGTACTTC
size: once; length: 18; D: TRBD2; J: TRBJ2-3; V: TRBV7-6; CDR3: CASSSGLAGARNTDTQYF; DNA: TGTGCCAGCAGCTCTGGACTAGCGGGGGCCAGGAACACAGATACGCAGTATTTT
size: .; length: 17; D: TRBD2; J: TRBJ2-5; V: TRBV7-8; CDR3: CASSLAYPAGGLKTQYF; DNA: TGTGCCAGCAGCTTAGCATATCCAGCGGGGGGGCTGAAGACCCAGTACTTC
size: .; length: 15; D: .; J: TRBJ2-5; V: TRBV10-3; CDR3: CAISENLNLQETQYF; DNA: TGTGCCATCAGTGAGAACCTCAACCTACAAGAGACCCAGTACTTC
size: few; length: 11; D: TRBD2; J: TRBJ2-5; V: TRBV14; CDR3: CASSMGGEQYF; DNA: TGTGCCAGCAGCATGGGAGGGGAGCAGTACTTC
size: .; length: 13; D: .; J: TRBJ2-5; V: TRBV5-1; CDR3: CASSSGVLETQYF; DNA: TGCGCCAGCAGCTCAGGGGTGCTTGAGACCCAGTACTTC
size: once; length: 18; D: TRBD2; J: TRBJ2-3; V: TRBV4-2; CDR3: CASSLVGRGGPNTDTQYF; DNA: TGTGCCAGCAGCCTGGTCGGGCGGGGGGGCCCCAACACAGATACGCAGTATTTT
size: .; length: 14; D: TRBD2; J: TRBJ2-1; V: TRBV6-5; CDR3: CASSPWGGRNEQFF; DNA: TGTGCCAGCAGTCCCTGGGGGGGTAGGAATGAGCAGTTCTTC
size: .; length: 15; D: TRBD1; J: TRBJ2-1; V: TRBV29-1; CDR3: CSVEGQGSSYNEQFF; DNA: TGCAGCGTTGAGGGACAGGGGAGCTCCTACAATGAGCAGTTCTTC
size: few; length: 15; D: .; J: TRBJ2-5; V: TRBV18; CDR3: CASSPQLGRQETQYF; DNA: TGTGCCAGCTCACCACAACTAGGGAGGCAAGAGACCCAGTACTTC
size: few; length: 15; D: TRBD2; J: TRBJ2-3; V: TRBV7-9; CDR3: CASTGLAGSTDTQYF; DNA: TGTGCCAGCACTGGACTAGCGGGGTCGACAGATACGCAGTATTTT
size: .; length: 15; D: TRBD1; J: TRBJ1-4; V: TRBV29-1; CDR3: CSVEITGGRGEKLFF; DNA: TGCAGCGTGGAAATTACAGGGGGCCGGGGTGAAAAACTGTTTTTT
size: .; length: 16; D: TRBD1; J: TRBJ2-1; V: TRBV24-1; CDR3: CATSPTGTGGRNEQFF; DNA: TGTGCCACCAGTCCTACCGGGACAGGGGGCCGTAATGAGCAGTTCTTC
size: many; length: 14; D: TRBD2; J: TRBJ2-1; V: TRBV4-2; CDR3: CASTRGTSYNEQFF; DNA: TGTGCCAGCACGCGGGGGACCTCCTACAATGAGCAGTTCTTC
size: .; length: 15; D: .; J: TRBJ1-1; V: TRBV29-1; CDR3: CSVEGAPTGNTEAFF; DNA: TGCAGCGTTGAAGGAGCCCCGACAGGGAACACTGAAGCTTTCTTT
size: few; length: 14; D: .; J: TRBJ1-4; V: TRBV27; CDR3: CASSPRTNNEKLFF; DNA: TGTGCCAGCAGTCCTCGGACCAATAATGAAAAACTGTTTTTT
size: .; length: 15; D: TRBD2; J: TRBJ2-3; V: TRBV4-2; CDR3: CASSQEMGLTDTQYF; DNA: TGTGCCAGCAGCCAAGAAATGGGACTAACAGATACGCAGTATTTT
size: few; length: 14; D: .; J: TRBJ1-2; V: TRBV6-6; CDR3: CASSMRDKDYGYTF; DNA: TGTGCCAGCAGTATGCGGGATAAAGACTATGGCTACACCTTC
size: once; length: 16; D: .; J: TRBJ2-3; V: TRBV7-9; CDR3: CASSLATRLGTDTQYF; DNA: TGTGCCAGCAGCTTAGCTACCAGACTAGGCACAGATACGCAGTATTTT
size: few; length: 15; D: TRBD2; J: TRBJ2-3; V: TRBV29-1; CDR3: CSVEWRGFRRDTQYF; DNA: TGCAGCGTTGAATGGCGGGGGTTCAGGCGAGATACGCAGTATTTT
size: .; length: 15; D: .; J: TRBJ2-3; V: TRBV12-3/TRBV12-4; CDR3: CASSLGRGATDTQYF; DNA: TGTGCCAGCAGTTTAGGCCGGGGGGCAACAGATACGCAGTATTTT
size: few; length: 15; D: .; J: TRBJ1-6; V: TRBV4-1; CDR3: CASSQDLAARAPLHF; DNA: TGCGCCAGCAGCCAAGATTTGGCAGCCCGGGCACCCCTCCACTTT
size: .; length: 14; D: .; J: TRBJ2-7; V: TRBV5-1; CDR3: CASSQGGKAYEQYF; DNA: TGCGCCAGCAGCCAGGGGGGTAAGGCGTACGAGCAGTACTTC
size: .; length: 15; D: .; J: TRBJ2-7; V: TRBV3-1; CDR3: CASSQESGLHYEQYF; DNA: TGTGCCAGCAGCCAAGAAAGCGGGCTCCACTACGAGCAGTACTTC
size: few; length: 15; D: TRBD2; J: TRBJ2-1; V: TRBV6-6; CDR3: CASSTTSGGNNEQFF; DNA: TGTGCCAGCAGTACGACTAGCGGGGGGAACAATGAGCAGTTCTTC
size: .; length: 13; D: TRBD2; J: TRBJ2-1; V: TRBV20-1; CDR3: CSARPGLAEEQFF; DNA: TGCAGTGCTAGGCCCGGACTAGCGGAGGAGCAGTTCTTC